Below, one T cell receptor (beta chain) is given with its context. Its antigen is undetermined. The record originates from a study of cytotoxic CD8 clonotypes in ibrutinib-treated CLL. Study information: Researchers reported ten to eleven relapsed/refractory and approximately 15 treatment-naive patients, 17 of them IGHV unmutated. Response specimens were obtained following a median treatment duration of approximately 13 months, with a range of 6 to 36.

Clones were sequenced by immunoSEQ multiplex PCR, and TCRdb holds only the in-frame ones, with some missing. The top ten clones hold 5% to 7% of a sample with about 310,000 clones, almost 80% of them seen once. The source of about 1.9 micrograms of genomic DNA for TCR beta libraries was cryopreserved PBMCs. The germline V gene encodes CDR1 SQVTM and CDR2 ANQGSEA. The CDR3 sequence is 14 residues long. J lost 7 bases, V lost 4 bases, and 6 bases had no gene match. Regarding the study as a whole: Baseline clonality was higher than in age-matched healthy donors and moved in step with circulating CD8+ T-cell counts.

The sequence was obtained from a human donor with chronic lymphocytic leukemia. The sample here was PBMCs, taken before ibrutinib treatment. The gene calls are TRBV29-1 and TRBJ2-1; TRBD2 aligns across 11 bases. This chain's CDR3 is CSVVASGRRNEQFF. In DNA, the CDR3 is TGCAGCGTTGTCGCTAGCGGGAGGAGGAATGAGCAGTTCTTC.